The rows below give T cell receptor beta chains drawn from one sample of a study of blood T cells in healthy people across ages. TCRdb passed the 5' RACE reads through MiXCR, listing each CDR3 protein once. The table includes about a million distinct CDR3 sequences, around two fifths detected once. The sequenced sample consisted of blood. These receptors were taken from a man in his late teens or twenties in good health. The CDR3 runs from the conserved cysteine through the conserved F or W. D genes are given only for firm matches. Rows give clone size only sometimes, using once, few, many, or a class for an expanded clone.

CDR3aa	CDR3nt	len	v_gene	j_gene	d_gene	abundance
CASSVGLAGAAGANVLTF	TGTGCCAGCAGCGTAGGGCTAGCGGGGGCAGCCGGGGCCAACGTCCTGACTTTC	18	TRBV9	TRBJ2-6	TRBD2	.
CSASLNTVTEAFF	TGCAGTGCCAGTCTCAACACGGTGACTGAAGCTTTCTTT	13	TRBV20-1	TRBJ1-1	.	once
CSAKDNEQFF	TGCAGTGCTAAAGACAATGAGCAGTTCTTC	10	TRBV20-1	TRBJ2-1	.	.
CASSQDAGDDGYTF	TGCGCCAGCAGCCAAGATGCAGGGGACGATGGCTACACCTTC	14	TRBV4-1	TRBJ1-2	.	.
CASSLDDQGGQPQHF	TGTGCCAGCAGCTTAGATGACCAGGGGGGTCAGCCCCAGCATTTT	15	TRBV7-2	TRBJ1-5	TRBD1	.
CASSHRTGRPNLTDTQYF	TGCGCCAGCAGCCACCGGACAGGGAGGCCCAACCTCACAGATACGCAGTATTTT	18	TRBV5-1	TRBJ2-3	TRBD1	.
CSARGLAGYTDTQYF	TGCAGTGCTAGAGGACTAGCGGGGTACACAGATACGCAGTATTTT	15	TRBV20-1	TRBJ2-3	TRBD2	.
CASSFGASQGTEAFF	TGTGCCAGCAGTTTCGGTGCGTCCCAGGGCACTGAAGCTTTCTTT	15	TRBV28	TRBJ1-1	.	.
CASSSPGIGHGYTF	TGTGCCAGCAGTTCCCCAGGAATTGGCCATGGCTACACCTTC	14	TRBV6-2/TRBV6-3	TRBJ1-2	.	few
CSASPSGGAGETQYF	TGCAGTGCTAGTCCTAGCGGGGGGGCGGGAGAGACCCAGTACTTC	15	TRBV20-1	TRBJ2-5	TRBD2	.
CASSLYTPDRFVEAFF	TGTGCCAGCAGTTTATATACCCCGGACAGGTTTGTTGAAGCTTTCTTT	16	TRBV27	TRBJ1-1	TRBD1	once
CAILPGTTTNYGYTF	TGTGCCATCCTTCCCGGGACAACCACTAACTATGGCTACACCTTC	15	TRBV10-3	TRBJ1-2	.	.
CSAQPGDRVDEQFF	TGCAGTGCCCAACCTGGAGACAGGGTCGATGAGCAGTTCTTC	14	TRBV20-1	TRBJ2-1	TRBD1	.
CASSYSGRGTEAFF	TGTGCCAGCAGTTACTCCGGCAGGGGCACTGAAGCTTTCTTT	14	TRBV6-5	TRBJ1-1	.	.
CSAKRLGQETQYF	TGCAGTGCTAAAAGGTTGGGTCAAGAGACCCAGTACTTC	13	TRBV20-1	TRBJ2-5	.	few
CSADRRVYLETQYF	TGCAGCGCCGATAGGCGGGTGTACTTAGAGACCCAGTACTTC	14	TRBV20-1	TRBJ2-5	.	.
CASRTFGTGELFF	TGTGCCAGCCGAACCTTCGGTACCGGGGAGCTGTTTTTT	13	TRBV12-3/TRBV12-4	TRBJ2-2	.	.
CASSSLTGGLGGYTF	TGTGCCAGCAGTTCCCTGACAGGGGGCTTGGGTGGCTACACCTTC	15	TRBV6-2/TRBV6-3	TRBJ1-2	TRBD1	.
CASSFGVGSYGYTF	TGTGCCAGCAGTTTCGGTGTGGGCAGCTATGGCTACACCTTC	14	TRBV12-3/TRBV12-4	TRBJ1-2	.	.
CASSSGTGMVGNTIYF	TGTGCCAGCAGCTCAGGGACTGGGATGGTTGGAAACACCATATATTTT	16	TRBV7-8	TRBJ1-3	.	.
CASSHLWDTDNEQFF	TGTGCCAGCAGTCACCTCTGGGATACCGACAATGAGCAGTTCTTC	15	TRBV6-6	TRBJ2-1	.	.
CASSGAGYSNQPQHF	TGTGCCAGCAGTGGGGCAGGCTATAGCAATCAGCCCCAGCATTTT	15	TRBV2	TRBJ1-5	.	few
CASSASGDGNEQFF	TGTGCCAGCAGTGCCTCAGGGGATGGAAATGAGCAGTTCTTC	14	TRBV6-6	TRBJ2-1	.	.
CASSQTGGYQETQYF	TGCGCCAGCAGCCAGACCGGGGGGTACCAAGAGACCCAGTACTTC	15	TRBV5-1	TRBJ2-5	TRBD2	.
CASSQGEDSEAFF	TGTGCCAGCTCCCAGGGAGAGGACTCTGAAGCTTTCTTT	13	TRBV18	TRBJ1-1	.	.
CASSYSSDTEAFF	TGTGCCAGCAGTTACTCGAGTGACACTGAAGCTTTCTTT	13	TRBV6-2/TRBV6-3	TRBJ1-1	.	.
CASSPPGQINTEAFF	TGTGCCAGTAGTCCTCCGGGACAGATTAACACTGAAGCTTTCTTT	15	TRBV19	TRBJ1-1	TRBD1	.
CASSPRGQVNYGYTF	TGTGCCAGCAGCCCTCGGGGACAGGTTAACTATGGCTACACCTTC	15	TRBV4-2	TRBJ1-2	TRBD1	.
CASRKTGDTEAFF	TGTGCCAGCAGAAAGACAGGCGACACTGAAGCTTTCTTT	13	TRBV6-6	TRBJ1-1	.	.
CSASNWGPYEQYF	TGCAGTGCCTCGAATTGGGGACCTTACGAGCAGTACTTC	13	TRBV20-1	TRBJ2-7	.	.
CASSPTRVKNQPQHF	TGTGCCAGCAGCCCGACTAGGGTAAAGAACCAGCCCCAGCATTTT	15	TRBV7-8	TRBJ1-5	.	.
CASRAAISYNSPLHF	TGTGCCAGTCGTGCGGCAATCTCCTATAATTCACCCCTCCACTTT	15	TRBV7-9	TRBJ1-6	.	few
CASMDRENTGELFF	TGCGCCAGCATGGACAGGGAGAACACCGGGGAGCTGTTTTTT	14	TRBV5-1	TRBJ2-2	TRBD1	few
CASSETRGIYNEQFF	TGTGCCAGCAGTGAAACTAGGGGGATTTACAATGAGCAGTTCTTC	15	TRBV25-1	TRBJ2-1	.	.
CASSDGFFYGYTF	TGTGCCAGCAGTGACGGGTTTTTCTATGGCTACACCTTC	13	TRBV25-1	TRBJ1-2	.	.
CASSDPQGRYGYTF	TGTGCCAGCAGTGACCCACAGGGACGCTATGGCTACACCTTC	14	TRBV6-2/TRBV6-3	TRBJ1-2	.	.
CASSSVDRGINEQFF	TGTGCCAGCAGCTCGGTGGACAGGGGAATAAATGAGCAGTTCTTC	15	TRBV6-6	TRBJ2-1	TRBD1	many
CASSPLVQVADTQYF	TGTGCCAGCAGTCCCTTGGTCCAGGTGGCAGATACGCAGTATTTT	15	TRBV6-6	TRBJ2-3	.	.
CAWSEKETQYF	TGTGCCTGGAGTGAGAAAGAGACCCAGTACTTC	11	TRBV30	TRBJ2-5	.	.
CAISESNRAEKLFF	TGTGCCATCAGTGAGTCGAACAGGGCGGAAAAACTGTTTTTT	14	TRBV10-3	TRBJ1-4	.	.
CASSLDRGRWDTEAFF	TGTGCCAGCAGCTTGGACAGGGGGAGATGGGACACTGAAGCTTTCTTT	16	TRBV5-6	TRBJ1-1	TRBD1	.
CASRLSGITDTQYF	TGTGCCAGCAGACTTAGCGGGATTACAGATACGCAGTATTTT	14	TRBV12-3/TRBV12-4	TRBJ2-3	TRBD2	.
CASSQDLGAASTNEKLFF	TGCGCCAGCAGCCAAGATTTAGGGGCCGCTTCAACTAATGAAAAACTGTTTTTT	18	TRBV4-3	TRBJ1-4	.	few
CASSWEQKTDTQYF	TGCGCCAGCAGCTGGGAGCAGAAGACAGATACGCAGTATTTT	14	TRBV5-1	TRBJ2-3	.	few
CSATLGTGGCEQYF	TGCAGTGCTACCCTAGGGACAGGGGGTTGCGAGCAGTACTTC	14	TRBV20-1	TRBJ2-7	TRBD1	few
CSASGITWDQPQHF	TGCAGTGCTAGTGGGATTACCTGGGATCAGCCCCAGCATTTT	14	TRBV20-1	TRBJ1-5	.	.
CASSGGTAQRSYNEQFF	TGTGCCAGCAGCGGAGGGACAGCCCAGCGCTCCTACAATGAGCAGTTCTTC	17	TRBV9	TRBJ2-1	TRBD1	.
CASSHGGRSYEQYF	TGTGCCAGCAGCCACGGGGGCCGATCCTACGAGCAGTACTTC	14	TRBV3-1	TRBJ2-7	.	.
CASSLVQGEMNYGYTF	TGTGCCAGCAGTTTAGTCCAGGGGGAGATGAACTATGGCTACACCTTC	16	TRBV12-3/TRBV12-4	TRBJ1-2	TRBD1	.
CAISESKANYGYTF	TGTGCCATCAGTGAGTCGAAAGCTAACTATGGCTACACCTTC	14	TRBV10-3	TRBJ1-2	.	.
CASSQVRGGNTGELFF	TGCGCCAGCAGCCAAGTCAGGGGGGGCAACACCGGGGAGCTGTTTTTT	16	TRBV4-3	TRBJ2-2	.	few
CSVETGGDAYEQYF	TGCAGCGTTGAAACAGGGGGTGATGCCTACGAGCAGTACTTC	14	TRBV29-1	TRBJ2-7	TRBD1	few
CAISESLQLNYGYTF	TGTGCCATCAGTGAGTCTTTACAGCTCAACTATGGCTACACCTTC	15	TRBV10-3	TRBJ1-2	.	.
CASSEEGSGSSYNEQFF	TGTGCCAGCAGTGAAGAGGGGTCAGGGTCCTCCTACAATGAGCAGTTCTTC	17	TRBV2	TRBJ2-1	.	few
CSALTGAVTQYF	TGCAGTGCCCTGACAGGGGCTGTGACCCAGTACTTC	12	TRBV20-1	TRBJ2-5	TRBD1	.